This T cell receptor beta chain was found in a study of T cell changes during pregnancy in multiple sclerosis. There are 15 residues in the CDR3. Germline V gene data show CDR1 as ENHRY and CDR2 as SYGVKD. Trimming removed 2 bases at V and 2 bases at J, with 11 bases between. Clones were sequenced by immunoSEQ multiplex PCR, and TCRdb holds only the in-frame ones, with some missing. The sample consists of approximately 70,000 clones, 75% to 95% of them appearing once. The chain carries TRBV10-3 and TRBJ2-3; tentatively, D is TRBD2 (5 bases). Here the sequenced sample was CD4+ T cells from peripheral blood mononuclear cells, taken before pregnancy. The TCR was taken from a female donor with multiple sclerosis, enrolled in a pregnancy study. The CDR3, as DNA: TGTGCCATCAGTGAGCCCAGCGGATACACAGATACGCAGTATTTT. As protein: CAISEPSGYTDTQYF.